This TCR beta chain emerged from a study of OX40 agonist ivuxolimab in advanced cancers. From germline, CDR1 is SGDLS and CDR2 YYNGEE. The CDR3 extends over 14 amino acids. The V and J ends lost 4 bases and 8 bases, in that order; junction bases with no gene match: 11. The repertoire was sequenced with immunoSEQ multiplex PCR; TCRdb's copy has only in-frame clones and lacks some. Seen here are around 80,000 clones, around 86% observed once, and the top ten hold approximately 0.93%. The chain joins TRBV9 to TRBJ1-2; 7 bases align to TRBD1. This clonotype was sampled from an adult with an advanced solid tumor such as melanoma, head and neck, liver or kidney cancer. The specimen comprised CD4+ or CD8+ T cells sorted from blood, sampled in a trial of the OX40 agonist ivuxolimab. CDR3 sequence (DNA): TGTGCCAGCAGCCCAAGCGGAGGGGGCGGGGGCTACACCTTC. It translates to CASSPSGGGGGYTF. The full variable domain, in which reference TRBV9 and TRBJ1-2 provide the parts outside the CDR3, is DSGVTQTPKHLITATGQRVTLRCSPRSGDLSVYWYQQSLDQGLQFLIQYYNGEERAKGNILERFSAQQFPDLHSELNLSSLELGDSALYFCASSPSGGGGGYTFGSGTRLTVV.